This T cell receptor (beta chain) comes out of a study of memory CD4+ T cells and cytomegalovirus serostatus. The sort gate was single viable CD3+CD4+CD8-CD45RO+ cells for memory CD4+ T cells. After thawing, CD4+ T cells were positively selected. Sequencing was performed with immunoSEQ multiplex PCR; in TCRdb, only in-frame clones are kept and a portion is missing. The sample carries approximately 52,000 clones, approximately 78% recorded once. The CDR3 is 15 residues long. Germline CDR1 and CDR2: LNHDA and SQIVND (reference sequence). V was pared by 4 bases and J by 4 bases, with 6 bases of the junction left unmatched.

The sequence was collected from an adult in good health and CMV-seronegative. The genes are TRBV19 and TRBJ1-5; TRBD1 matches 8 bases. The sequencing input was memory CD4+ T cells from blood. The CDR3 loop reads CASSTRQGSNQPQHF. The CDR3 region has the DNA TGTGCCAGTAGTACTAGACAGGGGAGTAATCAGCCCCAGCATTTT.